This TCR beta chain was recovered during a study of cytomegalovirus exposure and HLA in healthy donors. 13 Jbeta primers and 60 Vbeta primers were used for the PCR. Source study methods: As a later analysis found, there were approximately 80 million unique TCR beta chains, of which 8.5 million to 14 million were shared. Produced via immunoSEQ multiplex PCR; TCRdb's table is partial and in-frame only. That table furnishes V, J and clone size, whereas the DNA furnished D and trimming. The sample shows approximately 120,000 clones, 73% of them seen only once. Comments on this clone: The antigen is unknown. The junction departs from germline at one end; a sequencing error may be responsible.

Per germline, CDR1 SGHAT and CDR2 FQNNGV. The CDR3 covers 16 residues. The study, taken as a whole, reports: Association with HLA alleles at 0.05 false discovery rate was found for about 17,000 TCR beta sequences in a later analysis.

The TCR comes from a man between 35 and 55 years old in good health and CMV-seronegative. The chain combines TRBV11-2 with TRBJ2-3; TRBD1 matches at 8 bases. Material for sequencing was PBMCs. CDR3: CARSRPRTGSTDTQYF. The CDR3 nucleotides read TGTGCCCGCAGCCGGCCACGGACAGGGAGCACAGATACGCAGTATTTT. Full variable domain (outside the CDR3, taken from reference TRBV11-2 and TRBJ2-3): EAGVAQSPRYKIIEKRQSVAFWCNPISGHATLYWYQQILGQGPKLLIQFQNNGVVDDSQLPKDRFSAERLKGVDSTLKIQPAKLEDSAVYLCARSRPRTGSTDTQYFGPGTRLTVL.